This T cell receptor beta chain comes out of a study of regulatory T cells in long-lasting Graves disease. For TCR beta, libraries came from iRepertoire HTBI primers and Arm-PCR of CDR3 regions. TCRdb processed the multiplex PCR reads anew with MiXCR; each CDR3 protein has one entry. The sample includes around 450,000 distinct CDR3 sequences, about a fifth of them seen just once. Documented time point: persistent/refractory GD, antithyroid drugs over 5 years with positive TRAb. PBMCs provided the RNA from which the TCR library was made. This clonotype was observed at least ten times. The ends lost 0 bases at V and 3 bases at J; junction bases unmatched: 1. The CDR3 totals 14 residues. Germline V gene data show CDR1 as LNHNV and CDR2 as YYDKDF (reference sequence).

The genes are TRBV15 and TRBJ2-5; 7 nucleotides match TRBD1. This sequence was found in a female donor with Graves disease. Sequenced here: peripheral blood mononuclear cells (PBMCs), sampled when the disease was refractory, from a patient treated with antithyroid drugs. CDR3 DNA: TGTGCCACCAGCAGAGATACAGGGGAAGAGACCCAGTACTTC. The encoded protein is CATSRDTGEETQYF.